These 25 T cell receptor beta chains were all obtained from the same sample, sequenced in a study of neurological immune-mediated disorders (dated 2019 in TCRdb). The receptor library was made with 5' RACE. For sequencing, an Illumina HiSeq 2500 was employed. In-frame beta chains were kept once TCRdb had trimmed the public reads at Q25 with fastp and called clones with MiXCR. Identical CDR3 protein sequences are pooled into one entry, listed with their most common genes and DNA. The sample has around 65,000 distinct CDR3 sequences on record, approximately 5.1% of them singletons. The ten largest clones add up to approximately 5.1% of the sample. Sequenced material: PBMCs. Receptors originate from a human donor with multiple sclerosis. The donor label of this sample is uncertain.

This clonotype was seen ten or more times. The chain links TRBV5-1 to TRBJ2-5, with 8 bases identical to TRBD2. Germline assignment: CDR1 SGHRS and CDR2 YFSETQ. There are 17 residues in the CDR3. V trimming: 0 bases; J trimming: 4 bases; junction bases outside the gene matches: 11. CDR3 amino acids: CASSLVLNGGARETQYF. CDR3 DNA sequence: TGCGCCAGCAGCTTGGTCCTGAACGGGGGGGCCCGAGAGACCCAGTACTTC.

This clonotype has ten or more counts. The genes are TRBV11-2 and TRBJ2-2; D uncertain. The CDR3 loop spans 13 amino acids. CDR1 is SGHAT, CDR2 FQNNGV, per germline. Trimming removed 4 bases at V and 5 bases at J, with 8 bases between. In nucleotides, the CDR3 is TGTGCCAGCAGCTCATATGAAACCGGGGAGCTGTTTTTT. It is translated as CASSSYETGELFF.

This clonotype was observed at least ten times. The chain joins TRBV7-8 to TRBJ2-1, with 7 bases aligning to TRBD1. The CDR3 is made up of 13 amino acids. V lost 5 bases and J lost 5; bases outside the gene matches: 3. The germline V gene encodes CDR1 SGHVS and CDR2 FQNEAQ. In nucleotides, the CDR3 is TGTGCCAGCAGCCTCGGACAGGACAATGAGCAGTTCTTC. Its translation: CASSLGQDNEQFF.

This clonotype was picked up many times. The chain recombines TRBV15 with TRBJ1-3, with TRBD1 matching over 8 bases. V dropped 0 bases and J dropped 4; count of bases not matched to a gene: 5. Germline V gives CDR1 LNHNV, CDR2 YYDKDF (reference sequence). The CDR3 spans 16 residues. CDR3 DNA: TGTGCCACCAGCAGAGATCGACAGGGGCTCGGAAACACCATATATTTT. Protein product: CATSRDRQGLGNTIYF.

The V and J genes are TRBV20-1 and TRBJ2-3, with D unclear. This CDR3 region has 14 residues. The V gene lost 7 bases and the J gene lost 4 bases, with 18 bases spanning the gap. CDR1 is DFQATT, CDR2 SNEGSKA, per germline (reference sequence). This chain's CDR3 is CSVRLSHRSDTQYF. The CDR3 DNA sequence: TGCAGTGTTAGGTTAAGCCATCGTTCAGATACGCAGTATTTT.

At least ten counts were recorded for this clonotype. The chain joins TRBV20-1 to TRBJ1-1; a possible D gene is TRBD1 (5 bases). Trimming left V 6 bases short and J 1 base short, with 15 bases between. Germline-derived CDR1 and CDR2 are DFQATT and SNEGSKA (reference sequence). CDR3 size: 14 residues. CDR3 nucleotides: TGCAGTGCCCCCAACGGCGGGACGAACACTGAAGCTTTCTTT. This codes for CSAPNGGTNTEAFF.

This clonotype showed up many times. The V call is TRBV20-1, the J call TRBJ2-3; TRBD2 matches 10 bases. The CDR3 length is 15 residues. The germline CDR1 and CDR2 sequences are DFQATT and SNEGSKA (reference sequence). V shed 6 bases, J shed 0 bases, and the junction held 6 bases outside the gene matches. The DNA of the CDR3 is TGCAGTGCCAGGGATAGCGGGGGGAGCACAGATACGCAGTATTTT. Translation: CSARDSGGSTDTQYF.

This clonotype was found many times. This sequence joins TRBV5-1 and TRBJ2-7; D is unclear. Germline CDR1 is SGHRS and CDR2 is YFSETQ. The CDR3 has 11 residues. The V gene lost 6 bases and the J gene lost 6 bases, with 10 bases spanning the gap. CDR3 loop: CASTQGVEQYF. DNA of the CDR3: TGCGCCAGCACCCAAGGTGTCGAGCAGTACTTC.

Ten or more counts support this clonotype. The chain couples TRBV6-4 to TRBJ2-2, with a possible D match to TRBD2 (6 bases). V gave up 0 bases and J gave up 7 bases, with 12 bases separating them. This CDR3 is 15 amino acids long. Germline V gene data show CDR1 as MRHNA and CDR2 as SNTAGT. The CDR3 here is CASSDSFGGHGELFF. As DNA, the CDR3 is TGTGCCAGCAGTGACTCATTCGGGGGTCACGGGGAGCTGTTTTTT.

This clonotype came up many times. The chain recombines TRBV20-1 with TRBJ1-6; 8 bases fit TRBD1. The CDR3 covers 13 residues. Germline V gene sequence: CDR1 DFQATT, CDR2 SNEGSKA (reference sequence). V was clipped by 7 bases and J by 4 bases; unmatched bases: 3. CDR3 sequence reads: CSGGTGYNSPLHF. The CDR3 region has the DNA TGCAGTGGCGGGACAGGTTATAATTCACCCCTCCACTTT.

This clonotype was detected ten times or more. The genes are TRBV18 and TRBJ1-5; tentative D call: TRBD1 (5 bases). Germline CDR1 and CDR2: KGHSH and LQKENI. The CDR3 has 14 residues. Trimming left V 3 bases short and J 3 bases short, with 9 bases between. The CDR3 reads CASSPGGYNQPQHF. DNA for the CDR3: TGTGCCAGCTCACCCGGGGGGTACAATCAGCCCCAGCATTTT.

This clonotype appeared many times. The rearrangement joins TRBV25-1 to TRBJ1-2; tentative D call: TRBD1 (6 bases). CDR1 is MGHDK, CDR2 SYGVNS, per germline. Between the trimmed V and J ends, which lost 4 bases and 3 bases, there was a span of 15 bases. This CDR3 region has 15 residues. The CDR3 bases are TGTGCCAGCAGTGGATGGAGAGGGGGAGACTATGGCTACACCTTC. It is translated as CASSGWRGGDYGYTF.

The rearrangement joins TRBV20-1 to TRBJ1-1; D is perhaps TRBD1 (5 bases). The germline V gene has CDR1 DFQATT and CDR2 SNEGSKA (reference sequence). Trimming took off 0 bases at V and 3 bases at J, with 11 bases between the two ends. CDR3 length: 14 amino acids. This CDR3 reads CSARDGGVDTEAFF. The CDR3 region has the DNA TGCAGTGCTAGAGATGGAGGGGTGGACACTGAAGCTTTCTTT.

This clonotype was counted ten times or more. The CDR3: CASSVTFYQETQYF. CDR3 nucleotide sequence: TGCGCCAGCAGCGTGACCTTCTACCAAGAGACCCAGTACTTC. V is TRBV5-1 and J is TRBJ2-5; no reliable D call. The CDR3 spans 14 residues. From germline, CDR1 is SGHRS and CDR2 YFSETQ. Trimming removed 4 bases at V and 0 bases at J, with 10 bases between. Combining the CDR3 with reference TRBV5-1 and TRBJ2-5 gives the whole variable domain KAGVTQTPRYLIKTRGQQVTLSCSPISGHRSVSWYQQTPGQGLQFLFEYFSETQRNKGNFPGRFSGRQFSNSRSEMNVSTLELGDSALYLCASSVTFYQETQYFGPGTRLLVL.

Ten or more counts support this clonotype. The chain has TRBV3-1 and TRBJ2-7, with D possibly TRBD1 on 5 matching bases. Trimming left V 3 bases short and J 4 bases short, with 10 bases between. Germline-derived CDR1 and CDR2 are LGHDT and YNNKEL (reference sequence). CDR3 length equals 13 residues. CDR3 residues: CASSQNRLYEQYF. CDR3 nucleotides: TGTGCCAGCAGCCAGAACAGGCTGTACGAGCAGTACTTC.

This rearrangement joins TRBV15 to TRBJ2-3; 7 bases line up with TRBD1. With V trimmed by 2 bases and J by 1 base, 6 bases remained unmatched. CDR1 LNHNV and CDR2 YYDKDF come from the germline V gene (reference sequence). This CDR3 has 16 amino acids. CDR3 bases: TGTGCCACCAGCAGATACCGGGACAGTGGCACAGATACGCAGTATTTT. This translates into CATSRYRDSGTDTQYF.

This clonotype was counted ten times or more. The CDR3: CASSRGLMEEKLFF. CDR3 nucleotide sequence: TGTGCCAGCAGTCGCGGTTTAATGGAGGAAAAACTGTTTTTT. This sequence joins TRBV6-5 and TRBJ1-4; D is unclear. The germline gives CDR1 MNHEY, CDR2 SVGAGI. This CDR3 is built from 14 residues. Trimming removed 5 bases at V and 8 bases at J, with 15 bases between.

There are many counts of this clonotype. V gene TRBV20-1 combines with J gene TRBJ1-5; 10 nucleotides line up with TRBD1. The CDR3 extends over 19 amino acids. The germline CDR1 and CDR2 sequences are DFQATT and SNEGSKA (reference sequence). V trimming: 1 base; J trimming: 6 bases; junction bases outside the gene matches: 18. The CDR3, as DNA: TGCAGTGCTAGAGTAGGTCCCCGGACAGGGGGAAAGTACCGTCAGCCCCAGCATTTT. Translated: CSARVGPRTGGKYRQPQHF.

This clonotype was counted at least ten times. This chain connects TRBV5-6 to TRBJ1-2; D is perhaps TRBD1 (5 bases). This CDR3 is 12 amino acids long. Germline loops: CDR1 SGHDT, CDR2 YYEEEE. V shed 4 bases and J shed 5 bases, with 9 bases lying between them. As DNA, the CDR3 is TGTGCCAGCAGCGTGACAGATTATGGCTACACCTTC. The encoded protein is CASSVTDYGYTF. Filled out from reference TRBV5-6 and TRBJ1-2, the complete variable domain reads DAGVTQSPTHLIKTRGQQVTLRCSPKSGHDTVSWYQQALGQGPQFIFQYYEEEERQRGNFPDRFSGHQFPNYSSELNVNALLLGDSALYLCASSVTDYGYTFGSGTRLTVV.

At least ten counts were recorded for this clonotype. The CDR3 reads CASRGRDASSYNSPLHF. In DNA form, the CDR3 reads TGTGCCAGCAGAGGTAGGGACGCGAGCTCCTATAATTCACCCCTCCACTTT. The rearrangement uses TRBV11-2 and TRBJ1-6; D is perhaps TRBD1 (5 bases). The V end was cut by 6 bases, the J end by 0 bases, with 15 bases between. The CDR3 spans 17 residues. Germline CDR1 and CDR2: SGHAT and FQNNGV.

This chain connects TRBV7-9 to TRBJ1-1; a possible D gene is TRBD1 (6 bases). This CDR3 is 14 amino acids long. Germline V gives CDR1 SEHNR, CDR2 FQNEAQ (reference sequence). The V end lost 5 bases, the J end lost 2 bases, and 12 bases lay between the germline ends. DNA of the CDR3: TGTGCCAGCAGCCCCTGGGACAAAAACACTGAAGCTTTCTTT. Residues: CASSPWDKNTEAFF.

This clonotype occurred many times. The CDR3: CASSLGTENTEAFF. The CDR3 DNA reads as TGTGCCAGCAGTTTAGGGACTGAGAACACTGAAGCTTTCTTT. The chain recombines TRBV12-3 or TRBV12-4 with TRBJ1-1; no firm D call. The length of the CDR3 is 14 residues. Deletions cut 1 base from V and 1 base from J, with 7 bases between.

This clonotype has a handful of counts. The chain uses TRBV5-1 and TRBJ2-7; D remains ambiguous. CDR3 length: 13 amino acids. V lost 6 bases, J lost 1 base, and 11 bases lay in between. Germline V gives CDR1 SGHRS, CDR2 YFSETQ. In nucleotides, the CDR3 is TGCGCCAGCAAGTTATCGGTATCCTACGAGCAGTACTTC. It specifies CASKLSVSYEQYF.

This clonotype was seen at least ten times. The V gene is TRBV10-2, the J gene TRBJ2-4, with 7 nucleotides matching TRBD2. CDR3 size: 17 residues. Per germline, CDR1 WSHSY and CDR2 SAAADI. V shed 10 bases, J shed 6 bases, and the junction held 21 bases outside the gene matches. In DNA form, the CDR3 reads TGCGCCACCACATCCCCCCCGGCGGGGGAATTCGCAAACATTCAGTACTTC. Its protein product is CATTSPPAGEFANIQYF.

There are many counts of this clonotype. The V call is TRBV6-1, the J call TRBJ2-5, with 8 bases lining up with TRBD2. The CDR3 runs 16 residues. CDR1 and CDR2 from the germline V gene are MNHNS and SASEGT. The ends lost 2 bases at V and 4 bases at J; junction bases unmatched: 9. CDR3 DNA: TGTGCCAGCAGTGAACACGGGAGGGTGGAGGGAGAGACCCAGTACTTC. Amino acid sequence: CASSEHGRVEGETQYF.